These T cell receptor beta chains were read from a single sample in a study of Graves' ophthalmopathy and Graves' hyperthyroidism. TCRdb passed the multiplex PCR reads through MiXCR, listing each CDR3 protein once. The table records around 1.1 million distinct CDR3 sequences, about 36% of them present only once. Sequencing was carried out using peripheral blood or thyroid tissue (not recorded which). These receptors all stem from an adult man with Graves' hyperthyroidism. Each CDR3 is given with its conserved first and last residue. Each record gives: clone size, V gene, D gene, J gene, CDR3 protein. D genes are given only for firm matches. Not all rows give a size; the values are once, few, many and, for expanded clones, a class.

clone_size: .; v_call: TRBV19; d_call: TRBD2; j_call: TRBJ2-5; cdr3_aa: CASSIGLTSGRHVTQYF
clone_size: .; v_call: TRBV7-9; d_call: .; j_call: TRBJ2-6; cdr3_aa: CASKLPGAHVLTF
clone_size: many; v_call: TRBV6-5; d_call: .; j_call: TRBJ1-5; cdr3_aa: CASSLNRVQPQHF
clone_size: .; v_call: TRBV25-1; d_call: .; j_call: TRBJ1-6; cdr3_aa: CASSYSRDLAYNSPLHF
clone_size: many; v_call: TRBV7-2; d_call: .; j_call: TRBJ1-2; cdr3_aa: CASSFRVTLSDGYTF
clone_size: many; v_call: TRBV2; d_call: .; j_call: TRBJ1-2; cdr3_aa: CASRGAMGYGYTF
clone_size: few; v_call: TRBV5-1; d_call: .; j_call: TRBJ2-2; cdr3_aa: CASSLGRVAGELFF
clone_size: many; v_call: TRBV20-1; d_call: TRBD1; j_call: TRBJ1-3; cdr3_aa: CSAKTGKGNTIYF
clone_size: .; v_call: TRBV6-6; d_call: TRBD2; j_call: TRBJ2-5; cdr3_aa: CASNPTGTRQETQYF
clone_size: .; v_call: TRBV7-8; d_call: TRBD1; j_call: TRBJ2-6; cdr3_aa: CASSTPGQGAWSGANVLTF
clone_size: .; v_call: TRBV3-1; d_call: TRBD2; j_call: TRBJ2-7; cdr3_aa: CASSQGRAGAYEQYF
clone_size: .; v_call: TRBV4-3; d_call: .; j_call: TRBJ2-5; cdr3_aa: CASSLNGQDQETQYF
clone_size: many; v_call: TRBV29-1; d_call: TRBD2; j_call: TRBJ2-5; cdr3_aa: CSVEGVGRAGYQETQYF
clone_size: many; v_call: TRBV2; d_call: .; j_call: TRBJ2-7; cdr3_aa: CASSEARTAADYEQYF
clone_size: few; v_call: TRBV7-9; d_call: TRBD1; j_call: TRBJ1-6; cdr3_aa: CASSFLSGTGYSPLHF
clone_size: .; v_call: TRBV19; d_call: .; j_call: TRBJ2-7; cdr3_aa: CASSIAAGRSYEQYF
clone_size: few; v_call: TRBV4-3; d_call: .; j_call: TRBJ1-5; cdr3_aa: CASSELTGLEPQHF
clone_size: .; v_call: TRBV10-2; d_call: TRBD1; j_call: TRBJ1-1; cdr3_aa: CASSEDTGANTEAFF
clone_size: many; v_call: TRBV4-3; d_call: .; j_call: TRBJ1-6; cdr3_aa: CASSGEGGSPLHF
clone_size: few; v_call: TRBV6-2/TRBV6-3; d_call: .; j_call: TRBJ1-1; cdr3_aa: CASSYRPPHANTEAFF
clone_size: many; v_call: TRBV7-9; d_call: TRBD1; j_call: TRBJ2-6; cdr3_aa: CASSPSRTGSGANVLTF
clone_size: once; v_call: TRBV2; d_call: TRBD1; j_call: TRBJ1-2; cdr3_aa: CASSRGQGRGYTF
clone_size: .; v_call: TRBV29-1; d_call: .; j_call: TRBJ1-1; cdr3_aa: CSFWTQGEAFF
clone_size: many; v_call: TRBV29-1; d_call: TRBD2; j_call: TRBJ2-5; cdr3_aa: CSVEAGGETQYF